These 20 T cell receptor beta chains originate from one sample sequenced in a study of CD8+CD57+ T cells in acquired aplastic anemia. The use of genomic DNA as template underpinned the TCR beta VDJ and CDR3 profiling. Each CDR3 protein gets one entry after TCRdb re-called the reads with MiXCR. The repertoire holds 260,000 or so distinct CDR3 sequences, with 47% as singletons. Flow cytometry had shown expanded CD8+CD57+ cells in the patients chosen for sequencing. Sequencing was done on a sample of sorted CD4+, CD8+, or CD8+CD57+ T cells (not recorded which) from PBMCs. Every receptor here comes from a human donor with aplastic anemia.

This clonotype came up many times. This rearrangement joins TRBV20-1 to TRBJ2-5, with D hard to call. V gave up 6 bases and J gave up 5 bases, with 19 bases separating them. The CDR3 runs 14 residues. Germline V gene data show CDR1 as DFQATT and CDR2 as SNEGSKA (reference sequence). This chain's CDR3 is CSANDGSQRETQYF. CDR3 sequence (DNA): TGCAGTGCAAACGACGGGTCTCAAAGGGAGACCCAGTACTTC.

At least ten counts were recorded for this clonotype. CDR3 residues: CASSEVRSSVDIQYF. Written as DNA, the CDR3 is TGTGCCAGCAGTGAGGTCAGATCTTCTGTCGACATTCAGTACTTC. This sequence joins TRBV2 and TRBJ2-4; no clear D. Germline V gene data show CDR1 as SNHLY and CDR2 as FYNNEI. V lost 3 bases to trimming and J lost 8 bases, with 17 bases between them. The CDR3 totals 15 residues.

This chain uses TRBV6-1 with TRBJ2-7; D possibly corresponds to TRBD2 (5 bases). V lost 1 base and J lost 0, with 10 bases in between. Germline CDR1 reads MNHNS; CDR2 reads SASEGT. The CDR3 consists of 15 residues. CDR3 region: CASSEDSGSSYEQYF. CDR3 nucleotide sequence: TGTGCCAGCAGTGAAGACTCGGGAAGCTCCTACGAGCAGTACTTC.

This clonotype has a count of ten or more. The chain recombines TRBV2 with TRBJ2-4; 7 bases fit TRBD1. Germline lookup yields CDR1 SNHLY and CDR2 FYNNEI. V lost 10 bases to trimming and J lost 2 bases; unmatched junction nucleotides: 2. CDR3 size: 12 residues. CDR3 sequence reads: CATQGSKNIQYF. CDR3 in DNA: TGTGCCACACAGGGGTCCAAAAACATTCAGTACTTC. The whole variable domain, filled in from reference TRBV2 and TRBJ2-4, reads EPEVTQTPSHQVTQMGQEVILRCVPISNHLYFYWYRQILGQKVEFLVSFYNNEISEKSEIFDDQFSVERPDGSNFTLKIRSTKLEDSAMYFCATQGSKNIQYFGAGTRLSVL.

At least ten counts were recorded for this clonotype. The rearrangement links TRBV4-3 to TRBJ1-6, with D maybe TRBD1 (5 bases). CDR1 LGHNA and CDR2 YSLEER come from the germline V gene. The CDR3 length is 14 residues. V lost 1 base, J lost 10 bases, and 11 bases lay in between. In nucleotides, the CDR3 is TGCGCCAGCAGCCAAGGGACATATCAGTCACCCCTCCACTTT. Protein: CASSQGTYQSPLHF.

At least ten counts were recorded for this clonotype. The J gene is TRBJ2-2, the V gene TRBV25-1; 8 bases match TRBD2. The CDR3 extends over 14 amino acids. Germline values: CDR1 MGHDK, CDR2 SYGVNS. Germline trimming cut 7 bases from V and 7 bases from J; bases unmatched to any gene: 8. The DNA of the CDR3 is TGTGCCAGCACCGGAATCGGGGGGGACGGGGAGCTGTTTTTT. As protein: CASTGIGGDGELFF.

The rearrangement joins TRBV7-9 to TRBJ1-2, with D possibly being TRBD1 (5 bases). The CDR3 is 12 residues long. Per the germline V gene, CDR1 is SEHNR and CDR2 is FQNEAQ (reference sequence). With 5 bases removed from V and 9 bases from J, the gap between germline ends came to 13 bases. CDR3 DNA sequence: TGTGCCAGCAGCCAGCAGGGAGGTCGCTACACCTTC. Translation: CASSQQGGRYTF.

This CDR3 reads CSASGGPNIEPQHF. CDR3 bases: TGCAGTGCTAGTGGTGGGCCGAATATTGAGCCCCAGCATTTT. V gene TRBV20-1 combines with J gene TRBJ1-5, with D unresolved. Looked up from germline, CDR1 is DFQATT and CDR2 is SNEGSKA (reference sequence). V lost 3 bases to trimming and J lost 8 bases, with 17 bases between them. This CDR3 is 14 amino acids long.

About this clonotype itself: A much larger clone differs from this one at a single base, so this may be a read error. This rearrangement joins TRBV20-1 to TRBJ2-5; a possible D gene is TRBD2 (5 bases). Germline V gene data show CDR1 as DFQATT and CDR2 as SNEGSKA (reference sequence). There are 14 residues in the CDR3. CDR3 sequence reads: CGATDYGSKETQYF. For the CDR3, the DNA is TGCGGTGCTACCGACTATGGGTCGAAAGAGACCCAGTACTTC.

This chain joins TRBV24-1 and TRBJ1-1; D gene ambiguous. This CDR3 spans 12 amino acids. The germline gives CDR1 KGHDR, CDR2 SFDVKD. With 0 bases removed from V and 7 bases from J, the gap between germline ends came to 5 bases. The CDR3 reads CATSDLLGEAFF. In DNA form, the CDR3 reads TGTGCCACCAGTGATTTGCTCGGTGAAGCTTTCTTT.

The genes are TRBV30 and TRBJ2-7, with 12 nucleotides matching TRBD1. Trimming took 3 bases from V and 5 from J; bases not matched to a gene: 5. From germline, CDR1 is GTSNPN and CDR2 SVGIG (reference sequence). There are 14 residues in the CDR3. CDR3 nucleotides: TGTGCCTGGAGCAGGGGACAGGGGGCGGACGAGCAGTACTTC. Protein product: CAWSRGQGADEQYF.

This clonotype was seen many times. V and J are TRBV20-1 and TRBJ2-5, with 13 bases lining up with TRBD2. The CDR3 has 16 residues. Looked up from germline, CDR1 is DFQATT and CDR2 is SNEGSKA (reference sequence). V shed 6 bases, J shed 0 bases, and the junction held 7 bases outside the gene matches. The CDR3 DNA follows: TGCAGTGCCAGACTAGCGGGGGGACCTTACCAAGAGACCCAGTACTTC. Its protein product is CSARLAGGPYQETQYF.

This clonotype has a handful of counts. DNA of the CDR3: TGCGCCAGCAGCCAAGTAGGGACAGGGATCCCCTACGAGCAGTACTTC. Its protein is CASSQVGTGIPYEQYF. The chain carries TRBV4-3 and TRBJ2-7; TRBD1 matches at 9 bases. V trimming: 1 base; J trimming: 2 bases; junction bases outside the gene matches: 6. In germline, CDR1 is LGHNA, CDR2 YSLEER. The CDR3 totals 16 residues.

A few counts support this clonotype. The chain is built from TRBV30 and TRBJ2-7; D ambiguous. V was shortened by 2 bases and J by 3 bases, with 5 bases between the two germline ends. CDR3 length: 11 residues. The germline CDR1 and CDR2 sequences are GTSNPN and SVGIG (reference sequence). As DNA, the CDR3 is TGTGCCTGGAGTTTCGGCTACGAGCAGTACTTC. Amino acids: CAWSFGYEQYF.

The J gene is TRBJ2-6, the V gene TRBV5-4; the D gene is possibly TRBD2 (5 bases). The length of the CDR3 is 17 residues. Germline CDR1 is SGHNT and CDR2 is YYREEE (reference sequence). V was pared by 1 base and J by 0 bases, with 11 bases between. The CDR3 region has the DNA TGTGCCAGCAGCTTGTCGGGGAGCGTCTCTGGGGCCAACGTCCTGACTTTC. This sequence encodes CASSLSGSVSGANVLTF.

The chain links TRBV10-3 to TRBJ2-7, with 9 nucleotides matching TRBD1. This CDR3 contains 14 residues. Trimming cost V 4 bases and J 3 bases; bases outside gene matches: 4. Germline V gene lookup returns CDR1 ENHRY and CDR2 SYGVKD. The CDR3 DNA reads TGTGCCATCAGTGGGACAGGGGTACTCTACGAGCAGTACTTC. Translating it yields CAISGTGVLYEQYF.

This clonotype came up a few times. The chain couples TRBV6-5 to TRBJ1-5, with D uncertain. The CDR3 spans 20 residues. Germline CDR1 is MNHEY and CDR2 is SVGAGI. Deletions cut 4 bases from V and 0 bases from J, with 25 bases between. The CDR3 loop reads CASSSPSLDRSSYSNQPQHF. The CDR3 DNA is TGTGCCAGCAGTTCCCCTTCATTGGACCGATCTTCTTATAGCAATCAGCCCCAGCATTTT.

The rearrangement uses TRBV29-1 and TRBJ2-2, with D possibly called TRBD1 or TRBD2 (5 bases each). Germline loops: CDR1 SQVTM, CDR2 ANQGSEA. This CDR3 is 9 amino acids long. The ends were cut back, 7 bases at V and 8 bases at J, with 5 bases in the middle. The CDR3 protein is CSGGGELFF. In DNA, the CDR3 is TGCAGCGGGGGGGGGGAGCTGTTTTTT.

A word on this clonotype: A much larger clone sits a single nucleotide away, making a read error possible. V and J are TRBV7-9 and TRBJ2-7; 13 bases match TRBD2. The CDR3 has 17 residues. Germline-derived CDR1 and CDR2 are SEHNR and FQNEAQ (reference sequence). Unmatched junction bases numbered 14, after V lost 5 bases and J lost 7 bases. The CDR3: CASSLGLAGDSYNEQYF. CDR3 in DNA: TGTGCCAGCAGCCTTGGACTAGCGGGGGACTCCTACAATGAGCAGTACTTC.

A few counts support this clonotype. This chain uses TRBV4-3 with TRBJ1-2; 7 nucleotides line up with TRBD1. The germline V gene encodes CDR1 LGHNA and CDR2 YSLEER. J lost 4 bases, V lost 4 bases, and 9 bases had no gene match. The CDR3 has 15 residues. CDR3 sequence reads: CASSLQGTFFYGYTF. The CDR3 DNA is TGCGCCAGCAGCCTACAGGGGACGTTTTTCTATGGCTACACCTTC.